The 17 T cell receptor beta chains below were found in one sample sequenced in a study of T cell responses to AZD1222 COVID-19 vaccine. Profiling relied on immunoSEQ multiplex PCR, and the TCRdb table lists in-frame clones only, not all of them. The sample contains tens of thousands of clones, roughly 88% of which appear only once. Sample: peripheral blood, taken 28 days after the second AZD1222 dose. The receptor source for this set is an adult who received the AZD1222 COVID-19 vaccine.

This clone was seen a handful of times. This chain links TRBV19 with TRBJ1-4; D is undetermined. This CDR3 spans 13 amino acids. The V end was cut by 8 bases, the J end by 5 bases, with 12 bases between. From germline, CDR1 is LNHDA and CDR2 SQIVND (reference sequence). CDR3 sequence (DNA): TGTGCCAGTTCGTTCCGAGGAAATGAAAAACTGTTTTTT. It specifies CASSFRGNEKLFF.

The V and J genes are TRBV4-3 and TRBJ2-3, with 12 bases that match TRBD2. J was trimmed by 2 bases and V by 6 bases; bases with no gene match: 3. The CDR3 contains 15 residues. Germline CDR1 LGHNA, CDR2 YSLEER. The chain's CDR3 is CASSLAGGPTDTQYF. The CDR3 coding sequence is TGCGCCAGCAGTCTAGCGGGGGGGCCCACAGATACGCAGTATTTT.

This chain connects TRBV28 to TRBJ2-1; the match to TRBD1 covers 7 bases. Per the germline V gene, CDR1 is MDHEN and CDR2 is SYDVKM. Germline trimming cut 4 bases from V and 7 bases from J; bases unmatched to any gene: 7. CDR3 length: 14 residues. This CDR3 is CASSSRDSINEQFF. DNA of the CDR3: TGTGCCAGCAGTTCCCGGGACAGCATTAATGAGCAGTTCTTC.

The chain joins TRBV30 to TRBJ2-5; D gene ambiguous. With 0 bases removed from V and 3 bases from J, the gap between germline ends came to 8 bases. CDR1 and CDR2 from the germline V gene are GTSNPN and SVGIG (reference sequence). The CDR3 has 13 amino acids. The DNA of the CDR3 is TGTGCCTGGAGTGTTCGTCCAAAAGAGACCCAGTACTTC. This encodes CAWSVRPKETQYF.

With respect to this clone: Different DNA sequences within this sample yield the same CDR3. The chain is built from TRBV5-6 and TRBJ1-2, with a tentative D call TRBD1 (6 bases). The CDR3 spans 15 residues. V was pared by 4 bases and J by 2 bases, with 15 bases between. Germline V gene data show CDR1 as SGHDT and CDR2 as YYEEEE. CDR3 loop: CASSLGLQGNYGYTF. The DNA of the CDR3 is TGTGCCAGCAGCCTGGGCCTACAGGGAAACTATGGCTACACCTTC.

This clone was seen a few times. CDR3 coding DNA: TGTGCCAGCAGTTACTCCTTGGACGGGTGGGACACTGAAGCTTTCTTT. Translation gives CASSYSLDGWDTEAFF. This chain links TRBV6-2 or TRBV6-3 with TRBJ1-1; no firm D call. Germline V CDR1 and CDR2: MNHEY, SVGEGT. V was clipped by 0 bases and J by 3 bases, with 14 bases between them. The CDR3 totals 16 residues.

For this clone: Other DNA sequences in the sample encode the same CDR3. The rearrangement joins TRBV6-5 to TRBJ1-1, with unresolved D. The CDR3 length is 13 residues. The germline CDR1 and CDR2 sequences are MNHEY and SVGAGI. V shed 2 bases and J shed 0 bases, with 4 bases lying between them. This CDR3 is CASSYSLNTEAFF. The CDR3 nucleotides read TGTGCCAGCAGTTACAGCCTGAACACTGAAGCTTTCTTT.

The chain carries TRBV6-1 and TRBJ1-2; 7 bases are a match to TRBD1. J was trimmed by 3 bases and V by 1 base; bases with no gene match: 2. Germline values: CDR1 MNHNS, CDR2 SASEGT. The CDR3 has 14 amino acids. The CDR3 coding sequence is TGTGCCAGCAGTGAAGTCAGGGGGGACTATGGCTACACCTTC. As protein: CASSEVRGDYGYTF.

The chain combines TRBV12-3 or TRBV12-4 with TRBJ1-2, with 11 bases matching TRBD1. Losses at the gene ends were 5 bases for V and 13 bases for J; bases not matched to a gene: 9. The CDR3 is 13 amino acids. This CDR3 reads CASSPGTGGTSTF. CDR3 nucleotides: TGTGCCAGCAGTCCCGGGACAGGGGGTACTAGCACCTTC.

The chain is built from TRBV27 and TRBJ2-7; no clear D. The CDR3 sequence is 15 residues long. The V and J ends lost 2 bases and 1 base respectively, with 12 bases between them. The V gene's germline CDR1 is MNHEY and CDR2 SMNVEV (reference sequence). The CDR3 here is CASSLGYHPSYEQYF. For the CDR3, the DNA is TGTGCCAGCAGTTTAGGGTACCACCCATCCTACGAGCAGTACTTC.

The chain recombines TRBV5-1 with TRBJ1-5, with D perhaps TRBD1 (6 bases). The CDR3 loop spans 14 amino acids. V lost 4 bases, J lost 3 bases, and 11 bases lay in between. Germline V CDR1 and CDR2: SGHRS, YFSETQ. CDR3 loop: CASSPDSLNQPQHF. CDR3 coding DNA: TGCGCCAGCAGCCCGGACAGCCTCAATCAGCCCCAGCATTTT.

The rearrangement uses TRBV10-3 and TRBJ1-1; D remains unclear. Trimming stripped 11 bases from V and 6 bases from J, with 13 bases between. The CDR3 runs to 11 residues. Germline CDR1 is ENHRY and CDR2 is SYGVKD. The CDR3: CAASGLAEAFF. CDR3 nucleotide sequence: TGTGCCGCCTCAGGTCTCGCTGAAGCTTTCTTT.

V and J are TRBV19 and TRBJ1-2; D unclear. Trimming left V 3 bases short and J 4 bases short, with 18 bases between. Looked up from germline, CDR1 is LNHDA and CDR2 is SQIVND (reference sequence). The CDR3 is 16 residues long. CDR3 DNA sequence: TGTGCCAGTAGTATCGGCAGTTCAAGCACGATCTATGGCTACACCTTC. Its translation is CASSIGSSSTIYGYTF.

V and J are TRBV18 and TRBJ1-5; D is ambiguous. Deletions cut 3 bases from V and 7 bases from J, with 10 bases between. CDR3 length: 13 amino acids. Germline CDR1 and CDR2: KGHSH and LQKENI. This CDR3 is CASSPTRSQPQHF. The CDR3 DNA follows: TGTGCCAGCTCACCCACCCGGTCGCAGCCCCAGCATTTT.

The chain carries TRBV4-2 and TRBJ2-2, with 11 positions matching TRBD2. The CDR3 has 17 amino acids. The V gene end was trimmed by 1 base and the J gene end by 1 base; junction bases not matched to a gene: 2. Germline CDR1 and CDR2: LGHNA and YNFKEQ. The CDR3, as DNA: TGTGCCAGCAGCCAAGTCGGACTAGCGGGGAACACCGGGGAGCTGTTTTTT. Its translation is CASSQVGLAGNTGELFF.

The chain links TRBV25-1 to TRBJ1-4; D possibly corresponds to TRBD1 (6 bases). CDR1 and CDR2 (germline): MGHDK, SYGVNS. There are 14 residues in the CDR3. Trimming shortened V by 6 bases and J by 5 bases, and 13 bases separated the two germline ends. The CDR3 sequence is CASSRDTKNEKLFF. The CDR3 DNA follows: TGTGCCAGCAGCCGGGACACTAAGAATGAAAAACTGTTTTTT.

The chain recombines TRBV19 with TRBJ1-1, with 11 bases identical to TRBD1. V trimming: 5 bases; J trimming: 3 bases; junction bases outside the gene matches: 8. CDR1 and CDR2 (germline): LNHDA, SQIVND (reference sequence). The CDR3 extends over 16 amino acids. The CDR3 sequence is CASSPGQGAFDTEAFF. In nucleotides, the CDR3 is TGTGCCAGTAGTCCCGGACAGGGGGCTTTTGACACTGAAGCTTTCTTT.